The next 20 T cell receptor beta chains were all read from a single sample in a study of T-cell reconstitution after alpha-beta-depleted transplantation in children. Unique molecular identifiers were used to barcode this TCRbeta library. TCRdb redid the calling of the PCR reads with MiXCR, one entry per CDR3 protein. The data show roughly 200,000 distinct CDR3 sequences, with about 9.2% seen just once and roughly 6.2% held by the top ten. Here the sequenced sample was PBMCs from the stem cell graft donor, taken from the stem cell graft. Receptors originate from a human donor who donated a stem cell graft to a child with acute lymphoblastic leukemia.

In this sample, this clonotype turned up a few times. The genes are TRBV5-1 and TRBJ1-5; no reliable D call. This CDR3 spans 14 amino acids. Between the trimmed V and J ends, which lost 0 bases and 7 bases, there was a span of 11 bases. Germline CDR1 reads SGHRS; CDR2 reads YFSETQ. The CDR3 DNA is TGCGCCAGCAGCTTGGCTCCATTCTCCCAGCCCCAGCATTTT. Protein sequence: CASSLAPFSQPQHF.

This clonotype was seen only a few times. V gene TRBV7-8 combines with J gene TRBJ1-1, with D perhaps matching TRBD1 (5 bases). With 0 bases removed from V and 1 base from J, the gap between germline ends came to 9 bases. The CDR3 totals 15 residues. Germline V gene lookup returns CDR1 SGHVS and CDR2 FQNEAQ. CDR3 in amino acids: CASSLAQGTNTEAFF. CDR3 nucleotide sequence: TGTGCCAGCAGCTTAGCGCAGGGTACGAACACTGAAGCTTTCTTT.

This clonotype was detected many times. This chain links TRBV20-1 with TRBJ2-3; TRBD2 aligns across 12 bases. CDR3 length: 17 residues. CDR1 and CDR2 from the germline V gene are DFQATT and SNEGSKA (reference sequence). V lost 0 bases to trimming and J lost 5 bases; unmatched junction nucleotides: 9. The CDR3 loop reads CSARDLPSGGVGDTQYF. Here the CDR3 DNA reads TGCAGTGCTAGAGATCTGCCTAGCGGGGGGGTTGGAGATACGCAGTATTTT.

V gene TRBV5-1 combines with J gene TRBJ2-7, with D maybe TRBD1 (6 bases). The V gene lost 6 bases and the J gene lost 2 bases, with 15 bases spanning the gap. Germline V gives CDR1 SGHRS, CDR2 YFSETQ. This CDR3 region has 14 residues. CDR3 amino acids: CASNQGISAYEQYF. In DNA form, the CDR3 reads TGCGCCAGCAACCAGGGGATCTCTGCCTACGAGCAGTACTTC.

This clonotype was recorded at least ten times. The J gene is TRBJ1-1, the V gene TRBV5-5; D is possibly TRBD1 (5 bases). V shed 2 bases and J shed 0 bases, with 11 bases lying between them. The CDR3 consists of 15 residues. Looked up from germline, CDR1 is SGHKS and CDR2 is YYEKEE (reference sequence). CDR3 amino acids: CASSLPGAMNTEAFF. The CDR3 DNA reads TGTGCCAGCAGCTTACCCGGGGCCATGAACACTGAAGCTTTCTTT. Based on the CDR3 plus reference TRBV5-5 and TRBJ1-1, the full variable domain is DAGVTQSPTHLIKTRGQQVTLRCSPISGHKSVSWYQQVLGQGPQFIFQYYEKEERGRGNFPDRFSARQFPNYSSELNVNALLLGDSALYLCASSLPGAMNTEAFFGQGTRLTVV.

In this sample, this clonotype turned up a few times. A read error may be the cause here, since a much bigger clone is one base away. The chain has TRBV12-3 or TRBV12-4 and TRBJ1-1; no reliable D call. This CDR3 is built from 13 residues. Trimming shortened V by 2 bases and J by 1 base, and 5 bases separated the two germline ends. The CDR3 is CASSLYPNTEAFF. CDR3 DNA sequence: TGTGCCAGCAGTTTATACCCGAACACTGAAGCTTTCTTT.

Ten or more counts support this clonotype. J is TRBJ1-1 and V is TRBV20-1; D is uncertain. Germline CDR1 is DFQATT and CDR2 is SNEGSKA (reference sequence). CDR3 length: 14 residues. V lost 1 base, J lost 7 bases, and 16 bases lay in between. This CDR3 reads CSARGMGYGGEAFF. The CDR3 nucleotides read TGCAGTGCTAGAGGTATGGGGTATGGCGGTGAAGCTTTCTTT.

In its sample, this clonotype was seen many times. This chain uses TRBV5-1 with TRBJ2-2; D might be TRBD2 (6 bases). Germline CDR1 reads SGHRS; CDR2 reads YFSETQ. The CDR3 has 14 residues. V was trimmed by 4 bases and J by 3 bases, leaving 10 bases between them. This chain's CDR3 is CASSPEGYTGELFF. The CDR3 DNA follows: TGCGCCAGCAGCCCGGAGGGTTACACCGGGGAGCTGTTTTTT.

This clonotype was counted ten times or more. CDR3 bases: TGCAGTGCGCCTAAGTGGGGGTCAAAAGATACGCAGTATTTT. This codes for CSAPKWGSKDTQYF. The chain uses TRBV20-1 and TRBJ2-3; the D gene could be TRBD1 or TRBD2 (5 bases each). The CDR3 is 14 amino acids. Trimming left V 6 bases short and J 5 bases short, with 18 bases between. The germline gives CDR1 DFQATT, CDR2 SNEGSKA (reference sequence).

Many counts were recorded for this clonotype. The genes are TRBV7-9 and TRBJ2-1; D might be TRBD1 or TRBD2, each matching 6 bases. The CDR3 is made up of 12 amino acids. Looked up from germline, CDR1 is SEHNR and CDR2 is FQNEAQ (reference sequence). Trimming removed 1 base from V and 15 bases from J, with 13 bases in between. CDR3 bases: TGTGCCAGCAGCTTAGAGGAGGGGGGAATGTTCTTC. Translation: CASSLEEGGMFF.

In this sample, this clonotype turned up a few times. The rearrangement joins TRBV5-4 to TRBJ2-1; TRBD1 matches 7 bases. The V gene's germline CDR1 is SGHNT and CDR2 YYREEE (reference sequence). CDR3 length: 15 residues. Trimming at V came to 4 bases and at J to 5 bases, leaving 9 bases not matched to a gene. The CDR3 spells CASSIRTDRDNEQFF. The CDR3 DNA sequence: TGTGCCAGCAGCATCCGGACCGACAGGGACAATGAGCAGTTCTTC. Based on the CDR3 plus reference TRBV5-4 and TRBJ2-1, the full variable domain is ETGVTQSPTHLIKTRGQQVTLRCSSQSGHNTVSWYQQALGQGPQFIFQYYREEENGRGNFPPRFSGLQFPNYSSELNVNALELDDSALYLCASSIRTDRDNEQFFGPGTRLTVL.

The rearrangement uses TRBV3-1 and TRBJ2-1; 10 nucleotides align to TRBD2. Trimming removed 4 bases from V and 7 bases from J; junction bases left unmatched: 13. There are 17 residues in the CDR3. Germline V gene lookup returns CDR1 LGHDT and CDR2 YNNKEL (reference sequence). Here the CDR3 reads CASSPIPSGGALNEQFF. The CDR3 DNA sequence: TGTGCCAGCAGCCCTATACCGAGCGGGGGGGCCTTGAATGAGCAGTTCTTC.

The CDR3 loop is CASSQGRDRGLCNQPQHF. CDR3 nucleotide sequence: TGCGCCAGCAGCCAAGGCCGGGACAGGGGGCTATGCAATCAGCCCCAGCATTTT. V usage is TRBV4-3 and J usage is TRBJ1-5; the match to TRBD1 covers 12 bases. CDR1 is LGHNA, CDR2 YSLEER, per germline. V dropped 1 base and J dropped 2; count of bases not matched to a gene: 6. The CDR3 totals 18 residues.

This clonotype was found a few times. The V call is TRBV5-1, the J call TRBJ1-1; 8 nucleotides match TRBD1. Trimming removed 2 bases from V and 1 base from J; junction bases left unmatched: 4. The CDR3 length is 15 residues. Per the germline V gene, CDR1 is SGHRS and CDR2 is YFSETQ. The CDR3 protein is CASSLQTGGNTEAFF. The CDR3 DNA follows: TGCGCCAGCAGCTTACAAACAGGGGGGAACACTGAAGCTTTCTTT. Looking up the rest from reference TRBV5-1 and TRBJ1-1 gives the full variable domain: KAGVTQTPRYLIKTRGQQVTLSCSPISGHRSVSWYQQTPGQGLQFLFEYFSETQRNKGNFPGRFSGRQFSNSRSEMNVSTLELGDSALYLCASSLQTGGNTEAFFGQGTRLTVV.

This clonotype was observed a few times. The chain employs TRBV5-1 and TRBJ1-1, with 7 positions matching TRBD1. The V gene end was trimmed by 4 bases and the J gene end by 9 bases; junction bases not matched to a gene: 12. This CDR3 region has 14 residues. Germline CDR1 and CDR2: SGHRS and YFSETQ. CDR3 in amino acids: CASSPGQDRDKAFF. The CDR3 coding sequence is TGCGCCAGCAGCCCCGGACAGGACAGAGACAAAGCTTTCTTT. Supplemented by reference TRBV5-1 and TRBJ1-1, the full variable domain reads KAGVTQTPRYLIKTRGQQVTLSCSPISGHRSVSWYQQTPGQGLQFLFEYFSETQRNKGNFPGRFSGRQFSNSRSEMNVSTLELGDSALYLCASSPGQDRDKAFFGQGTRLTVV.

The chain recombines TRBV7-8 with TRBJ1-5; 8 bases align to TRBD1. In germline, CDR1 is SGHVS, CDR2 FQNEAQ. This CDR3 has 14 residues. V shed 5 bases, J shed 7 bases, and the junction held 7 bases outside the gene matches. Here the CDR3 reads CASSTGQGIQPQHF. CDR3 nucleotides: TGTGCCAGCAGCACCGGACAGGGAATCCAGCCCCAGCATTTT.

This clonotype occurred many times. CDR3 sequence: CASSFSTPDTQYF. Written as DNA, the CDR3 is TGTGCCAGCAGTTTCTCTACTCCAGATACGCAGTATTTT. V and J are TRBV28 and TRBJ2-3; D gene ambiguous. Looked up from germline, CDR1 is MDHEN and CDR2 is SYDVKM. The CDR3 is 13 amino acids. The V end was cut by 3 bases, the J end by 4 bases, with 8 bases between. The entire variable domain, with the rest obtained from reference TRBV28 and TRBJ2-3, is as follows: DVKVTQSSRYLVKRTGEKVFLECVQDMDHENMFWYRQDPGLGLRLIYFSYDVKMKEKGDIPEGYSVSREKKERFSLILESASTNQTSMYLCASSFSTPDTQYFGPGTRLTVL.

The chain links TRBV20-1 to TRBJ2-1; TRBD1 agrees at 9 bases. V trimming: 3 bases; J trimming: 4 bases; junction bases outside the gene matches: 7. CDR1 and CDR2 from the germline V gene are DFQATT and SNEGSKA (reference sequence). The CDR3 totals 15 residues. This chain's CDR3 is CSARGGQGQYNEQFF. The CDR3 DNA is TGCAGTGCTAGGGGGGGACAGGGTCAGTACAATGAGCAGTTCTTC.

V gene TRBV5-5 combines with J gene TRBJ1-1; D is unresolved. V gave up 4 bases and J gave up 7 bases, with 14 bases separating them. CDR1 is SGHKS, CDR2 YYEKEE, per germline (reference sequence). This CDR3 contains 13 residues. CDR3 protein: CASSRPISFEAFF. CDR3 bases: TGTGCCAGCAGCCGGCCTATTTCGTTTGAAGCTTTCTTT.

The chain employs TRBV5-3 and TRBJ2-2; D may be TRBD1 (6 bases). TRBV5-3 is assigned to the ORF class and has an uncertain function. The CDR3 contains 16 residues. As DNA, the CDR3 is TGTGCTGGCAAAGAGGGGTGGGGGACACCCCCAGGGGAGCTGTTTTTT. Translating gives CAGKEGWGTPPGELFF.